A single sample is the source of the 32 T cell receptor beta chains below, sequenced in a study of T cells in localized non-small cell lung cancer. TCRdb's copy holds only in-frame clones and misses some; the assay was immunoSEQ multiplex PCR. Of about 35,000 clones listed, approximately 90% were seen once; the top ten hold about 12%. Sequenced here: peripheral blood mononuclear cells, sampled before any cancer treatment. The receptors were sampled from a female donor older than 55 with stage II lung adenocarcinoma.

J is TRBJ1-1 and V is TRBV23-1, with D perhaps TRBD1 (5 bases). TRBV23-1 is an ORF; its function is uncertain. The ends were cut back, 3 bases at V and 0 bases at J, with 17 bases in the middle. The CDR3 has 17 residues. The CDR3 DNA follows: TGCGCCAGCAGTCACCGTGATCCGGGACGGCTGAACACTGAAGCTTTCTTT. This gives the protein CASSHRDPGRLNTEAFF.

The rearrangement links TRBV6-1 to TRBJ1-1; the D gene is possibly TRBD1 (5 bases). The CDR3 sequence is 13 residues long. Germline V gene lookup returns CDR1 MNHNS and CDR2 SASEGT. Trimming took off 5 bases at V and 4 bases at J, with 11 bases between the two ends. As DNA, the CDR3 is TGTGCCAGCAGTCCTCTCGGGGGCACTGAAGCTTTCTTT. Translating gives CASSPLGGTEAFF.

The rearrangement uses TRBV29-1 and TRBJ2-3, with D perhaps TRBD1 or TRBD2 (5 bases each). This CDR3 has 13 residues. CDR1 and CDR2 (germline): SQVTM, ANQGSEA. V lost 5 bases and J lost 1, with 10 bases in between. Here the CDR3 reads CSVILGGTDTQYF. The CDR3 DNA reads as TGCAGCGTTATACTAGGGGGCACAGATACGCAGTATTTT.

CDR3 protein: CASLGRGSYNEQFF. CDR3 DNA sequence: TGTGCCAGCTTGGGGAGGGGATCCTACAATGAGCAGTTCTTC. The rearrangement uses TRBV6-6 and TRBJ2-1; 7 bases agree with TRBD2. J was trimmed by 1 base and V by 8 bases; bases with no gene match: 5. The CDR3 extends over 14 amino acids. Germline-derived CDR1 and CDR2 are MNHNY and SVGAGI (reference sequence).

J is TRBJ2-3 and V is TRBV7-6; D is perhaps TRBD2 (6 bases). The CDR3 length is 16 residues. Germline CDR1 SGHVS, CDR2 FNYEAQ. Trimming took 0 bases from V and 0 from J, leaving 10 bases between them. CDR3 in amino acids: CASSLAGTSSTDTQYF. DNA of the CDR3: TGTGCCAGCAGCTTAGCAGGGACTTCTAGCACAGATACGCAGTATTTT.

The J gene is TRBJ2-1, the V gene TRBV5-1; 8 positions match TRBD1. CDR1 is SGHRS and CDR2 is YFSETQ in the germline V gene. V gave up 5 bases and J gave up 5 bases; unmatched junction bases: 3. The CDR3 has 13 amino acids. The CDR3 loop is CASRQGDNNEQFF. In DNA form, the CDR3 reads TGCGCCAGCAGACAGGGGGATAACAATGAGCAGTTCTTC.

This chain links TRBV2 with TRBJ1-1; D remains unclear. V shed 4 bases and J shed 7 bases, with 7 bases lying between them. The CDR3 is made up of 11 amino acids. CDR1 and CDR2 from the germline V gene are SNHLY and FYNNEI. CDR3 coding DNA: TGTGCCAGCAGTGTTGGTGGTGAAGCTTTCTTT. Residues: CASSVGGEAFF.

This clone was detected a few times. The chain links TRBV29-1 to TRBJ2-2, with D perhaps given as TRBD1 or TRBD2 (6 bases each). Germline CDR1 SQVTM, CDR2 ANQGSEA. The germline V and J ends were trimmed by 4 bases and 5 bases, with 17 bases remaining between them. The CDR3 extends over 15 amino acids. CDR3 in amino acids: CSVGGARVGTGELFF. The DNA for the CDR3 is TGCAGCGTTGGGGGGGCACGGGTAGGAACCGGGGAGCTGTTTTTT.

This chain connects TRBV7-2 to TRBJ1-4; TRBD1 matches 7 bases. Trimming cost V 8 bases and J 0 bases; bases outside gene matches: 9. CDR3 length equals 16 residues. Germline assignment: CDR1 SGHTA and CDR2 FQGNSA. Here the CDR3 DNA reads TGTGCCAGCCAACCCGGGACAGCAGCAACTAATGAAAAACTGTTTTTT. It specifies CASQPGTAATNEKLFF.

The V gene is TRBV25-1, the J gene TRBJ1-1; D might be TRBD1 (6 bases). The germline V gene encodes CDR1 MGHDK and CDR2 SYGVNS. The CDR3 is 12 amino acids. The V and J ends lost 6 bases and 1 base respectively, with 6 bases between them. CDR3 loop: CASRGQNTEAFF. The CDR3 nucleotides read TGTGCCAGCAGGGGACAGAACACTGAAGCTTTCTTT. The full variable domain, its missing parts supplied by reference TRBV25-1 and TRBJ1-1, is EADIYQTPRYLVIGTGKKITLECSQTMGHDKMYWYQQDPGMELHLIHYSYGVNSTEKGDLSSESTVSRIRTEHFPLTLESARPSHTSQYLCASRGQNTEAFFGQGTRLTVV.

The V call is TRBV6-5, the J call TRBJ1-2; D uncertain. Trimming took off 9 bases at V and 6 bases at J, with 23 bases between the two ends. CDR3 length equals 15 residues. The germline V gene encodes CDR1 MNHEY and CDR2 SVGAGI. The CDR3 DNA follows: TGTGCCAGTCAAGGAACGATGGGCCCAGCCCATGGCTACACCTTC. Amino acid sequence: CASQGTMGPAHGYTF.

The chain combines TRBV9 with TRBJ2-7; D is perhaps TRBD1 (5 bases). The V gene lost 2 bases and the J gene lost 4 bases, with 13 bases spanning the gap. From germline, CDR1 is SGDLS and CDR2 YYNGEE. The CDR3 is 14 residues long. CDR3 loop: CASSVSAGKYEQYF. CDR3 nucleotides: TGTGCCAGCAGCGTTTCGGCAGGGAAGTACGAGCAGTACTTC.

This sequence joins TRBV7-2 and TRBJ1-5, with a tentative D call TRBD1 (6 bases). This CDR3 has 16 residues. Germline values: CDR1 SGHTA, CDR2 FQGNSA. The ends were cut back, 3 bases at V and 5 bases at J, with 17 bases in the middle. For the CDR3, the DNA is TGTGCCAGCAGCTTGGAGACAGGAGTGGGCCATCAGCCCCAGCATTTT. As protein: CASSLETGVGHQPQHF.

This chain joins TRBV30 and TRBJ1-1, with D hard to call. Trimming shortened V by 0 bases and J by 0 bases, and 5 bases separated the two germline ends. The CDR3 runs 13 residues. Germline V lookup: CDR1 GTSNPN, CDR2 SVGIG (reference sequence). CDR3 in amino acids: CAWSVTMNTEAFF. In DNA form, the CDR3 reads TGTGCCTGGAGTGTCACCATGAACACTGAAGCTTTCTTT.

The CDR3 here is CASSLGGIQPQHF. The DNA for the CDR3 is TGTGCCAGCAGTCTCGGAGGGATTCAGCCCCAGCATTTT. This chain joins TRBV28 and TRBJ1-5; D is uncertain. The CDR3 is 13 amino acids. CDR1 and CDR2 from the germline V gene are MDHEN and SYDVKM. The V end lost 5 bases, the J end lost 6 bases, and 11 bases lay between the germline ends.

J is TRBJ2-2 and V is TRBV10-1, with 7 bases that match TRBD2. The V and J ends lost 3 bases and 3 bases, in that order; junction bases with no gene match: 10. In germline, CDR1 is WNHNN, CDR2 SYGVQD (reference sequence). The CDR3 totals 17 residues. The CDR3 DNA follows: TGCGCCAGCAGTGACCCTGGACTAGGGGCGGACACCGGGGAGCTGTTTTTT. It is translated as CASSDPGLGADTGELFF.

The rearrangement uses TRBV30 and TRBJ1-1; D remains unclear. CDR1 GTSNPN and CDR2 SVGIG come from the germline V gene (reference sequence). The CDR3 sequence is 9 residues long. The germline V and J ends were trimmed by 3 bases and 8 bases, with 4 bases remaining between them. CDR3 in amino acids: CAWRPEAFF. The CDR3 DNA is TGTGCCTGGAGACCCGAAGCTTTCTTT.

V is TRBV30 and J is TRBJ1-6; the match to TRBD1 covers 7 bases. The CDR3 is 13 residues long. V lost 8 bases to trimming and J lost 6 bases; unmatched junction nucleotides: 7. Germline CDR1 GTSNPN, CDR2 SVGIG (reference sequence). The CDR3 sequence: CAGQGVVNSPLHF. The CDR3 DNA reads TGTGCCGGCCAGGGGGTTGTTAATTCACCCCTCCACTTT.

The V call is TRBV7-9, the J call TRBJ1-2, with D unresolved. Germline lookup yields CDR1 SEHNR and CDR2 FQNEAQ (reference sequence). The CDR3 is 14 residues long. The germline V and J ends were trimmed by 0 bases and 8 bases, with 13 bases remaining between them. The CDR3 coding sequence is TGTGCCAGCAGCTTAGCCGACGGACGGCGCGGCTACACCTTC. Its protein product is CASSLADGRRGYTF.

For the CDR3, the DNA is TGCAGCGCACGACAGGGGGTTACTCCACAAGAGACCCAGTACTTC. Translation: CSARQGVTPQETQYF. The chain recombines TRBV29-1 with TRBJ2-5, with 9 nucleotides matching TRBD1. Germline V lookup: CDR1 SQVTM, CDR2 ANQGSEA. This CDR3 spans 15 amino acids. V gave up 7 bases and J gave up 2 bases; unmatched junction bases: 11.

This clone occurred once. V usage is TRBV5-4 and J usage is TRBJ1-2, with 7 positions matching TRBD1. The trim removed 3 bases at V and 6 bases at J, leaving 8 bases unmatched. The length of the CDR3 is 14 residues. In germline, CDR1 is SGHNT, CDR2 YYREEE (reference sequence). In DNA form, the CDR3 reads TGTGCCAGCAGCTCAACCCCAGGGGGTGATGGCTACACCTTC. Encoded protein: CASSSTPGGDGYTF. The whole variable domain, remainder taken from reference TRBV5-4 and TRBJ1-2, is ETGVTQSPTHLIKTRGQQVTLRCSSQSGHNTVSWYQQALGQGPQFIFQYYREEENGRGNFPPRFSGLQFPNYSSELNVNALELDDSALYLCASSSTPGGDGYTFGSGTRLTVV.

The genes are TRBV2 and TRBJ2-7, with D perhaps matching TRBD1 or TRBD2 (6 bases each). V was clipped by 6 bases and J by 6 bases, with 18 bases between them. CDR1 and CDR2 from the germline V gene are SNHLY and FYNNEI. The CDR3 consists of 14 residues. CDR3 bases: TGTGCCAGCAGGAGGGGGGCTCTACAGGTCGAGCAGTACTTC. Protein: CASRRGALQVEQYF.

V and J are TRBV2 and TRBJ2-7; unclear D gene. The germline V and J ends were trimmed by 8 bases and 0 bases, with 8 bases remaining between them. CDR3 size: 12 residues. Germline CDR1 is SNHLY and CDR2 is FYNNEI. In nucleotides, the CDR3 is TGTGCCAGCCGCGTCAACTCCTACGAGCAGTACTTC. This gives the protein CASRVNSYEQYF. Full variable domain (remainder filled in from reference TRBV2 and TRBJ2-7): EPEVTQTPSHQVTQMGQEVILRCVPISNHLYFYWYRQILGQKVEFLVSFYNNEISEKSEIFDDQFSVERPDGSNFTLKIRSTKLEDSAMYFCASRVNSYEQYFGPGTRLTVT.

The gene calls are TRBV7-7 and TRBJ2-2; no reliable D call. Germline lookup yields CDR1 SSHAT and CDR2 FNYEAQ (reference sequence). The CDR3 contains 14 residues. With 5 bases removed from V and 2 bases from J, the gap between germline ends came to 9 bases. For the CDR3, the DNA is TGTGCCAGCAGCCGCACAAGAAACACCGGGGAGCTGTTTTTT. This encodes CASSRTRNTGELFF.

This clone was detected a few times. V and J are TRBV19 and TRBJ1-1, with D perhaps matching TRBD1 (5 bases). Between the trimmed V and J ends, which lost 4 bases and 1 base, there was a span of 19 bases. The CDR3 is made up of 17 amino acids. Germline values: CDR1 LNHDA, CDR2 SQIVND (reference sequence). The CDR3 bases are TGTGCCAGTAGTACTTCAGGGTCTGGAATAAGGAACACTGAAGCTTTCTTT. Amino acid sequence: CASSTSGSGIRNTEAFF. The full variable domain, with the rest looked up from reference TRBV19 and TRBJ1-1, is DGGITQSPKYLFRKEGQNVTLSCEQNLNHDAMYWYRQDPGQGLRLIYYSQIVNDFQKGDIAEGYSVSREKKESFPLTVTSAQKNPTAFYLCASSTSGSGIRNTEAFFGQGTRLTVV.

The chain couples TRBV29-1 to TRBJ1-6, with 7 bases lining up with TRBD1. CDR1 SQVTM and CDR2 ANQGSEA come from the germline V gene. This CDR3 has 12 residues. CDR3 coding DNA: TGCACCCGATCCAGGGGGGATTCACCCCTCCACTTT. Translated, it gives CTRSRGDSPLHF.

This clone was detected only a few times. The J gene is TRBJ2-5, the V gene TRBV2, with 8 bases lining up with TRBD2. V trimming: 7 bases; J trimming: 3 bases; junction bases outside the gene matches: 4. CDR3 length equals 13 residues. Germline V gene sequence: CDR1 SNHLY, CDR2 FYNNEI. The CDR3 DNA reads TGTGCCAGCATTAGCGGGGTCGAAGAGACCCAGTACTTC. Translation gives CASISGVEETQYF. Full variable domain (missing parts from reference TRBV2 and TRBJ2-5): EPEVTQTPSHQVTQMGQEVILRCVPISNHLYFYWYRQILGQKVEFLVSFYNNEISEKSEIFDDQFSVERPDGSNFTLKIRSTKLEDSAMYFCASISGVEETQYFGPGTRLLVL.

DNA for the CDR3: TGTGCCATCAGGGACAGCCATTATTCCAACTATGGCTACACCTTC. This codes for CAIRDSHYSNYGYTF. This chain uses TRBV10-3 with TRBJ1-2; a possible D gene is TRBD1 (6 bases). CDR3 size: 15 residues. Trimming stripped 6 bases from V and 2 bases from J, with 16 bases between. CDR1 and CDR2 from the germline V gene are ENHRY and SYGVKD.

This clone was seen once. CDR3 DNA: TGTGCCAGCAGCTTAGGGACACTAGTCTACGAGCAGTACTTC. Encoded protein: CASSLGTLVYEQYF. The V and J genes are TRBV13 and TRBJ2-7, with D perhaps matching TRBD2 (5 bases). This CDR3 contains 14 residues. CDR1 PRHDT and CDR2 FYEKMQ come from the germline V gene (reference sequence). V lost 0 bases and J lost 3, with 9 bases in between.

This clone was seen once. CDR3 sequence: CASSPGTGGYGYTF. DNA for the CDR3: TGTGCCAGCAGTCCCGGGACAGGGGGCTATGGCTACACCTTC. This chain links TRBV7-9 with TRBJ1-2; 11 nucleotides line up with TRBD1. With V trimmed by 6 bases and J by 4 bases, 4 bases remained unmatched. Germline V gene data show CDR1 as SEHNR and CDR2 as FQNEAQ (reference sequence). The CDR3 has 14 residues.

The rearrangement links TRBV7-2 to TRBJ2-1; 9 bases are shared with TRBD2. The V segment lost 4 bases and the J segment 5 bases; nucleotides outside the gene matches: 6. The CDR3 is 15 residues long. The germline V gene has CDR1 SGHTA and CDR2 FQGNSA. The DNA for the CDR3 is TGTGCCAGCAGCTGGTCGGTAGCGGGGGACAATGAGCAGTTCTTC. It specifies CASSWSVAGDNEQFF.

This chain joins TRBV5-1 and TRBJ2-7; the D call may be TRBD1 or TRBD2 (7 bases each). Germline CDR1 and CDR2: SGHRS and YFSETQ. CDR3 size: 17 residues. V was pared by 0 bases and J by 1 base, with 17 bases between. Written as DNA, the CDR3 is TGCGCCAGCAGCTTGGGGGAGGGACAGAGGGCTTCCTACGAGCAGTACTTC. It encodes CASSLGEGQRASYEQYF.